This T cell receptor (beta chain) was profiled in a study of response to subunit inactivated influenza vaccine. There are 15 residues in the CDR3. With V trimmed by 5 bases and J by 2 bases, 9 bases remained unmatched. Germline values: CDR1 SGHTA, CDR2 FQGNSA. TCRdb recomputed calls from the RT-PCR reads with MiXCR, one row per CDR3 protein. The sample lists hundreds of thousands of distinct CDR3 sequences, about 10% occurring once. This clonotype was counted only a few times. The TCR was taken from a man aged 50-59 years who received an inactivated influenza vaccine. The chain carries TRBV7-2 and TRBJ2-7; 7 positions match TRBD1. Sequencing used PBMCs from blood, obtained on the day of vaccination. The CDR3 DNA reads TGTGCCAGCAGCCACCGGGACAGCCCACCCTACGAGCAGTACTTC. It codes for CASSHRDSPPYEQYF.